This T cell receptor (beta chain) was found in a study of cytomegalovirus exposure and HLA in healthy donors. Both 60 Vbeta primers and 13 Jbeta primers went into the PCR. TCRdb keeps only in-frame clones here, not all; method: immunoSEQ multiplex PCR. The sample lists around 190,000 clones, 80% seen once, with around 5.7% in the top ten. Donors counted as nominally healthy when sampled, yet unrecorded immune exposures were likely. This clone was seen a few times. Its antigen is still unknown. The V gene's germline CDR1 is KGHSH and CDR2 LQKENI. Trimming pared 2 bases from V and 6 bases from J, leaving 13 bases between. CDR3 length: 15 residues. General study findings and limits: Many donors shared some public TCRs, even though most TCR sequences were rare.

Sequences were obtained from PBMCs. This TCR was recovered from a man aged 40-50 years in good health and CMV-seronegative. The rearrangement uses TRBV18 and TRBJ1-4, with D maybe TRBD1 (5 bases). The CDR3 reads CASSPSQGGYEKLFF. For the CDR3, the DNA is TGTGCCAGCTCACCATCCCAGGGAGGGTATGAAAAACTGTTTTTT.